What follows are 19 T cell receptor beta chains derived from one specimen sequenced in a study of T cells in women clearing cervical HPV infection. The method was immunoSEQ multiplex PCR; TCRdb's version includes in-frame clones alone and lacks a portion of them. With over 15,000 clones in the sample, the ten largest clones hold 3.2%. The sequenced sample consisted of blood buffy coat. The receptors were sampled from a woman between 18 and 70 years old with a cervical HPV16 infection that either progressed to CIN3+ or cleared (not recorded which).

Comments on this clone: The read is 3 residues too short to cover the CDR3 end, so that end is filled in from the germline J gene. The genes are TRBV5-1 and TRBJ2-1; no clear D gene. The V end was cut by 2 bases, the J end by 8 bases, with 8 bases between. This CDR3 spans 12 amino acids. The germline V gene has CDR1 SGHRS and CDR2 YFSETQ. CDR3 amino acids: CASSLSSDEQFF. CDR3 DNA (partial): TGCGCCAGCAGCTTATCTTCGGATGAG.

A remark on this clone: Read sequence stops 3 residues before the CDR3 end, and the germline J gene provides the missing end. This chain links TRBV6-2 or TRBV6-3 with TRBJ1-2; no firm D call. CDR3 length: 13 amino acids. Germline V gene sequence: CDR1 MNHEY, CDR2 SVGEGT. The V gene lost 0 bases and the J gene lost 7 bases, with 9 bases spanning the gap. The CDR3 region is CASSYSKQPGYTF. Partial CDR3 DNA: TGTGCCAGCAGTTACTCGAAACAGCCTGGC.

Concerning this clone itself: The CDR3 end is not reached by the read, which stops 3 residues before it; the germline J gene fills it in. The chain joins TRBV6-1 to TRBJ2-7, with D perhaps TRBD2 (5 bases). The germline V and J ends were trimmed by 0 bases and 2 bases, with 14 bases remaining between them. The CDR3 totals 16 residues. Germline V CDR1 and CDR2: MNHNS, SASEGT. The DNA read from the CDR3 is TGTGCCAGCAGTGAAGCTGGCGAACTAGACCCCTACGAG. It yields the protein CASSEAGELDPYE. The whole CDR3 sequence reads CASSEAGELDPYEQYF.

With regard to this clone: The read stops 3 residues short of the end of the CDR3; the missing end is completed from the germline J gene. The chain combines TRBV10-3 with TRBJ1-1, with unresolved D. The CDR3 loop spans 13 amino acids. Germline CDR1 and CDR2: ENHRY and SYGVKD. The ends were cut back, 4 bases at V and 6 bases at J, with 12 bases in the middle. Partial CDR3 DNA: TGTGCCATCAGTGTCCCGGGGTTGGCTGAA. Amino acids: CAISVPGLAE. The full CDR3 protein is CAISVPGLAEAFF.

Notes on this clone: The read stops 3 residues short of the end of the CDR3; the missing end is completed from the germline J gene. The rearrangement links TRBV5-1 to TRBJ1-2; the D gene is possibly TRBD1 (5 bases). The V and J ends lost 0 bases and 6 bases respectively, with 6 bases between them. The CDR3 has 12 amino acids. The germline V gene encodes CDR1 SGHRS and CDR2 YFSETQ. Partial CDR3 DNA: TGCGCCAGCAGCTTGGCAGGGAATGGC. This codes for CASSLAGNG. The whole CDR3 is CASSLAGNGYTF.

A note on this clone: Read data end 3 residues before the CDR3 end; the end is taken from the germline J gene. The chain uses TRBV10-2 and TRBJ1-1; no clear D gene. This CDR3 is 15 amino acids long. Trimming shortened V by 0 bases and J by 0 bases, and 8 bases separated the two germline ends. CDR1 and CDR2 from the germline V gene are WSHSY and SAAADI. The CDR3 spells CASSESPVLNTEAFF. The sequenced CDR3 bases are TGCGCCAGCAGTGAGTCGCCGGTTTTGAACACTGAA.

This clone shows up as medium-sized by frequency. The CDR3 is cut off 3 residues early in the read; its end comes from the germline J gene. The genes are TRBV30 and TRBJ1-1, with 7 nucleotides matching TRBD1. The CDR3 totals 13 residues. CDR1 is GTSNPN and CDR2 is SVGIG in the germline V gene (reference sequence). After removal of 5 bases from V and 3 bases from J, the junction contained 6 bases not matched to a gene. CDR3 protein: CAWERDSDTEAFF. The CDR3 DNA, read in part, is TGTGCCTGGGAGCGGGACAGCGACACTGAA.

A word on this clone: Sequencing ends 3 residues short of the CDR3 end; the germline J gene provides the rest. The rearrangement joins TRBV18 to TRBJ2-2; D might be TRBD1 (6 bases). Germline lookup yields CDR1 KGHSH and CDR2 LQKENI. The germline V and J ends were trimmed by 4 bases and 1 base, with 16 bases remaining between them. CDR3 length: 17 residues. The CDR3 sequence is CASSLLRQELNTGELFF. Partial CDR3 DNA: TGTGCCAGCTCACTACTAAGACAGGAGCTGAACACCGGGGAG.

On this clone: The observed sequence ends 3 residues before the CDR3 terminus, with the missing tail filled in from the germline J gene. This chain uses TRBV6-1 with TRBJ2-4; possibly TRBD1 for D (6 bases). V was clipped by 2 bases and J by 0 bases, with 14 bases between them. The CDR3 spans 17 residues. The germline V gene encodes CDR1 MNHNS and CDR2 SASEGT. The CDR3 bases that were read are TGTGCCAGCAGTGAACCTTGGGGGCGACTAGCCAAAAACATT. Translation: CASSEPWGRLAKNI. The CDR3 in its entirety is CASSEPWGRLAKNIQYF.

As to this clone: The observed sequence ends 3 residues before the CDR3 terminus, with the missing tail filled in from the germline J gene. This rearrangement joins TRBV15 to TRBJ1-2; 11 nucleotides line up with TRBD1. CDR1 and CDR2 from the germline V gene are LNHNV and YYDKDF (reference sequence). The junction had 8 bases not matched to a gene; V was cut back by 3 bases and J by 5 bases. This CDR3 is built from 16 residues. The CDR3 spells CATSRAWDRGTYGYTF. Incomplete CDR3 DNA: TGTGCCACCAGCAGGGCATGGGACAGGGGGACTTATGGC.

Points on this clone: The CDR3 end is not reached by the read, which stops 3 residues before it; the germline J gene fills it in. The chain is built from TRBV19 and TRBJ1-1; 7 positions match TRBD1. In germline, CDR1 is LNHDA, CDR2 SQIVND (reference sequence). This CDR3 contains 15 residues. Trimming cost V 6 bases and J 4 bases; bases outside gene matches: 11. The CDR3 is CASRTQTGLGTEAFF. The part of the CDR3 DNA that was read is TGTGCCAGTAGAACCCAGACAGGGTTGGGCACTGAA.

For this clone: The read falls 3 residues short of the CDR3 end, and the missing part is taken from the germline J gene. The genes are TRBV5-1 and TRBJ2-7, with a tentative D call TRBD1 (6 bases). CDR3 length: 13 amino acids. The V end lost 0 bases, the J end lost 3 bases, and 7 bases lay between the germline ends. The germline gives CDR1 SGHRS, CDR2 YFSETQ. The CDR3 reads CASSLEQGYEQYF. The sequenced part of the CDR3 DNA is TGCGCCAGCAGCTTGGAACAGGGCTACGAG.

With respect to this clone: Sequencing ends 3 residues short of the CDR3 end; the germline J gene provides the rest. The V and J genes are TRBV19 and TRBJ2-7; D remains unclear. With 3 bases removed from V and 2 bases from J, the gap between germline ends came to 11 bases. This CDR3 region has 14 residues. Germline assignment: CDR1 LNHDA and CDR2 SQIVND (reference sequence). CDR3 in amino acids: CASSMSPATYEQYF. The DNA read from the CDR3 is TGTGCCAGTAGTATGTCCCCTGCTACCTACGAG.

A note on this clone: The CDR3 end lies 3 residues beyond the end of the read and is filled in from the germline J gene. The chain recombines TRBV5-1 with TRBJ2-3; TRBD2 aligns across 10 bases. Trimming at V came to 0 bases and at J to 6 bases, leaving 10 bases not matched to a gene. CDR1 SGHRS and CDR2 YFSETQ come from the germline V gene. CDR3 size: 17 residues. The CDR3 sequence: CASSLAPGTSVWDTQYF. CDR3 DNA, as far as it was read: TGCGCCAGCAGCTTGGCTCCCGGGACTAGCGTTTGGGATACG.

Concerning this clone: The read gets to within 3 residues of the CDR3 end, and the germline J gene fills in the rest. This chain joins TRBV16 and TRBJ1-1; weak D call: TRBD1 (5 bases). Germline CDR1 is KGHSY and CDR2 is FQNENV. V lost 0 bases, J lost 6 bases, and 14 bases lay in between. CDR3 length: 15 amino acids. The DNA read from the CDR3 is TGTGCCAGCAGCCAATCCGGCCAGGGTAAGGCTGAA. It is translated as CASSQSGQGKAE. The complete CDR3 reads CASSQSGQGKAEAFF.

Details on this clone: Read sequence stops 3 residues before the CDR3 end, and the germline J gene provides the missing end. The chain uses TRBV7-3 and TRBJ2-1; 10 nucleotides match TRBD2. The CDR3 contains 14 residues. Looked up from germline, CDR1 is SGHTA and CDR2 is FQGTGA. Trimming removed 3 bases from V and 9 bases from J; junction bases left unmatched: 5. The part of the CDR3 DNA that was read is TGTGCCAGCAGCTTCTCAGCGGGGGGGCGTGAG. Its translation: CASSFSAGGRE. The entire CDR3 reads CASSFSAGGREQFF.

Turning to this clone: The read stops 3 residues short of the end of the CDR3; the missing end is completed from the germline J gene. V usage is TRBV30 and J usage is TRBJ1-4; a weak D match, TRBD1 (6 bases). V was trimmed by 3 bases and J by 4 bases, leaving 15 bases between them. This CDR3 has 15 amino acids. Looked up from germline, CDR1 is GTSNPN and CDR2 is SVGIG (reference sequence). The CDR3 loop is CAWSPGQIFNEKLFF. CDR3 bases read: TGTGCCTGGAGCCCCGGACAGATCTTTAATGAAAAA.

About this clone: The CDR3 goes on 3 residues after the read ends, and that part is filled in from the germline J gene. The J gene is TRBJ2-7, the V gene TRBV14; 11 bases line up with TRBD1. The CDR3 spans 16 residues. Germline CDR1 and CDR2: SGHDN and FVKESK. The trim removed 5 bases at V and 2 bases at J, leaving 8 bases unmatched. CDR3 sequence reads: CASSEPGGQGAYEQYF. The sequenced part of the CDR3 DNA is TGTGCCAGCAGCGAGCCTGGGGGACAGGGGGCCTACGAG.

Details on this clone: The read stops 3 residues short of the end of the CDR3; the missing end is completed from the germline J gene. The rearrangement uses TRBV7-8 and TRBJ2-7, with 10 bases lining up with TRBD1. With V trimmed by 1 base and J by 4 bases, 4 bases remained unmatched. The CDR3 spans 15 residues. Germline V gives CDR1 SGHVS, CDR2 FQNEAQ. CDR3 loop: CASSLEGTGVYEQYF. The CDR3 bases that were read are TGTGCCAGCAGCTTAGAAGGGACAGGGGTGTACGAG. Complete variable domain (other parts from reference TRBV7-8 and TRBJ2-7): GAGVSQSPRYKVAKRGQDVALRCDPISGHVSLFWYQQALGQGPEFLTYFQNEAQLDKSGLPSDRFFAERPEGSVSTLKIQRTQQEDSAVYLCASSLEGTGVYEQYFGPGTRLTVT.